This TCR beta chain is drawn from a study of cytomegalovirus exposure and HLA in healthy donors. General study results and limits: An analysis that came later showed most CMV-associated TCR beta chains appearing HLA-restricted. The study found most TCR sequences rare, yet found some public TCRs in many donors.

Regarding donors, all were healthy bone marrow donors. The table lists this clone with a few counts. Its antigen is undetermined. Primers: 60 Vbeta forward and 13 Jbeta reverse. This table comes from immunoSEQ multiplex PCR, and its TCRdb copy is limited to in-frame clones, with some not included. The sample lists roughly 100,000 clones, approximately 11% seen once, with about a sixth in the top ten. CDR1 and CDR2 (germline): SNHLY, FYNNEI. CDR3 length: 17 amino acids. V dropped 6 bases and J dropped 2; count of bases not matched to a gene: 10. The V gene is TRBV2, the J gene TRBJ2-3, with 11 positions matching TRBD2. Material: PBMCs. This TCR derives from a man aged 40-49 years in good health and CMV-seropositive. CDR3 residues: CASSVLTSGSITDTQYF. The CDR3 coding sequence is TGTGCCAGCAGCGTACTTACTAGCGGGAGTATCACAGATACGCAGTATTTT.